The clone carrying this T cell receptor (beta chain) turned up a few times. What it binds is unknown. This entry belongs to a study of post-analysis software for immune sequencing data. Study-level points and caveats: When patients were compared with controls, 4 or 5 TRBV segments were more frequent, TRBV5-6, TRBV5-1 and TRBV20-1 among them.

Germline loops: CDR1 SGHRS, CDR2 YFSETQ. The CDR3 has 17 amino acids. V was clipped by 0 bases and J by 8 bases; unmatched bases: 11. Tagging with unique molecular identifiers was a feature of the TCR beta cDNA libraries. From the PCR reads, TCRdb called clonotypes with MiXCR, one entry per CDR3 protein. The data contain about 820,000 distinct CDR3 sequences, 53% of them singletons. The rearrangement links TRBV5-1 to TRBJ2-1; TRBD2 matches 10 bases. Input material: blood. The receptor was derived from a girl aged 10 to 17 with multiple sclerosis. CDR3 amino acids: CASSLALAGALLDEQFF. The DNA of the CDR3 is TGCGCCAGCAGCTTGGCTCTAGCGGGGGCCCTTTTGGATGAGCAGTTCTTC. Full variable domain (missing parts from reference TRBV5-1 and TRBJ2-1): KAGVTQTPRYLIKTRGQQVTLSCSPISGHRSVSWYQQTPGQGLQFLFEYFSETQRNKGNFPGRFSGRQFSNSRSEMNVSTLELGDSALYLCASSLALAGALLDEQFFGPGTRLTVL.